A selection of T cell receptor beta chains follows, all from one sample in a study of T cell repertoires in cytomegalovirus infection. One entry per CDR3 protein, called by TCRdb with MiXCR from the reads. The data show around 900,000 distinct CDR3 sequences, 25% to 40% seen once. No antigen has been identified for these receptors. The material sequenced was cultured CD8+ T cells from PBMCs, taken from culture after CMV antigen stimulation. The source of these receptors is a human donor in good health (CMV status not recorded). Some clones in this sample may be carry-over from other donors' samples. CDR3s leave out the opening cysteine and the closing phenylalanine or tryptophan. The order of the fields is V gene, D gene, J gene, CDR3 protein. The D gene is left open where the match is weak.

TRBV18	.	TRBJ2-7	ASSPLQNSYEQY
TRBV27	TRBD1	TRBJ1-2	ASSTDRWYGYT
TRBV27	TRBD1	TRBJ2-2	ASSPIGTGFTGELF
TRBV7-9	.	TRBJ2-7	ASSFTLAYEQY
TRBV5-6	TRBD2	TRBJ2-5	ASSSWRRGPGIAGDSGETQY
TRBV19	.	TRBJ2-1	ASSIGVNEQF
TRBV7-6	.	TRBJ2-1	ASSPEAHSYNEQF
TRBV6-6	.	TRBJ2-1	ASSYQASEQF
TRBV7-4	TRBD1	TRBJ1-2	ASGTRTGGGYT
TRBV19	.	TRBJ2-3	ASSHGDGYTDTQY
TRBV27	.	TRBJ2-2	ASSTPWATGRSGELF
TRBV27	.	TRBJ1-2	ASSLSTTGFYGYT
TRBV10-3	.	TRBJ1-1	AISEKGEAF
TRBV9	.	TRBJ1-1	ASSPHEGHPEAF
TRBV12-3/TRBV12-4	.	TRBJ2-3	ASSLLEGAADTQY
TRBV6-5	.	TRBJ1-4	ASSYSTNRDTNEKLF
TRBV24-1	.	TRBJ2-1	ATSDLGDGGRFNEQF
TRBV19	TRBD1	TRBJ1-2	ASIPRTGGYDGYT
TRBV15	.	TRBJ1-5	ATSFKMVEPQH
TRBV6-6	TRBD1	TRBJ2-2	PSIQWGQGDPGELF
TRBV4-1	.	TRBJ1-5	ASSQTTGSFDQPQH
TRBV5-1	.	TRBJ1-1	ASSLGATTEAF
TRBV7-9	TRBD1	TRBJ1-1	ASSLKVKGAMNTEAF
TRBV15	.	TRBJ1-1	ATSGNTEAF
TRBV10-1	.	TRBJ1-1	ASRGPEGPNTEAF
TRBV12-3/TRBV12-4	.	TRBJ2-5	ASSLIPGETQY
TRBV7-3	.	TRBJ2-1	ASSPSGEGSYNEQF
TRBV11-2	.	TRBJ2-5	ASRSDSMVETQY
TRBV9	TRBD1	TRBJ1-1	ASSGGTGGTEAF
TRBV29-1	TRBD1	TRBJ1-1	SPDRPKSEAF
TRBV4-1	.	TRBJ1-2	ASSQERAGNYGYT
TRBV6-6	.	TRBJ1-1	ASSILERGGGNTEAF
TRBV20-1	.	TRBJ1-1	SASYRNTEAF
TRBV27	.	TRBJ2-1	ASSLTGPAYNEQF
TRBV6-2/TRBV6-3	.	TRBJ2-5	ASSWEGTSVEETQY
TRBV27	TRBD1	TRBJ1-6	ASSLSRQGGPPLH
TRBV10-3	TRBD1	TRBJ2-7	ATRDSYEQY
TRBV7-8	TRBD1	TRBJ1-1	ASTPRDRGTGTEAF
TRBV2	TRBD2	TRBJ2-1	AVEAGGLRNEQF
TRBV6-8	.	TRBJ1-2	ASSVTAFYGYT
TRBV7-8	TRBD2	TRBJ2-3	ASSLRRGGPDTQY
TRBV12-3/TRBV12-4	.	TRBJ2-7	ASSSSSFTPYEQY
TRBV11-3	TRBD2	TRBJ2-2	ASSGSGGHTGELF